This TCR beta chain was retrieved from a study of T cells after yellow fever vaccination. J gave up 4 bases and V 5 bases, and 10 bases lay outside the gene matches. Germline loops: CDR1 SGHAT, CDR2 FQDESV (reference sequence). This CDR3 comprises 17 residues. Study-wide results and limits: Most primary-vaccination clones reappeared after the booster (96% CD4, 88% CD8). Contamination of FACS-sorted repertoires by abundant clonotypes from the bulk population could occur.

5'RACE template switching added a universal primer site and UMIs to TCR cDNA. One entry per CDR3 protein, called by TCRdb with MiXCR from the 5' RACE reads. The sample records tens of thousands of distinct CDR3 sequences, about 10% being singletons. This clonotype is categorized as medium-sized. The sequencing used PBMCs, either bulk or a sorted T-cell subset (CD4+, CD8+, memory, or dextramer-sorted; not recorded which), collected approximately 15 days after the first yellow fever vaccination. The sequence was obtained from a man between 18 and 35 years old who received the YFV17D yellow fever vaccine. J is TRBJ2-1 and V is TRBV11-1, with TRBD2 matching over 11 bases. The CDR3 nucleotides read TGTGCCAGCAGCCCCGACGCTAGCGGGGGGTCTTACAATGAGCAGTTCTTC. It is translated as CASSPDASGGSYNEQFF.